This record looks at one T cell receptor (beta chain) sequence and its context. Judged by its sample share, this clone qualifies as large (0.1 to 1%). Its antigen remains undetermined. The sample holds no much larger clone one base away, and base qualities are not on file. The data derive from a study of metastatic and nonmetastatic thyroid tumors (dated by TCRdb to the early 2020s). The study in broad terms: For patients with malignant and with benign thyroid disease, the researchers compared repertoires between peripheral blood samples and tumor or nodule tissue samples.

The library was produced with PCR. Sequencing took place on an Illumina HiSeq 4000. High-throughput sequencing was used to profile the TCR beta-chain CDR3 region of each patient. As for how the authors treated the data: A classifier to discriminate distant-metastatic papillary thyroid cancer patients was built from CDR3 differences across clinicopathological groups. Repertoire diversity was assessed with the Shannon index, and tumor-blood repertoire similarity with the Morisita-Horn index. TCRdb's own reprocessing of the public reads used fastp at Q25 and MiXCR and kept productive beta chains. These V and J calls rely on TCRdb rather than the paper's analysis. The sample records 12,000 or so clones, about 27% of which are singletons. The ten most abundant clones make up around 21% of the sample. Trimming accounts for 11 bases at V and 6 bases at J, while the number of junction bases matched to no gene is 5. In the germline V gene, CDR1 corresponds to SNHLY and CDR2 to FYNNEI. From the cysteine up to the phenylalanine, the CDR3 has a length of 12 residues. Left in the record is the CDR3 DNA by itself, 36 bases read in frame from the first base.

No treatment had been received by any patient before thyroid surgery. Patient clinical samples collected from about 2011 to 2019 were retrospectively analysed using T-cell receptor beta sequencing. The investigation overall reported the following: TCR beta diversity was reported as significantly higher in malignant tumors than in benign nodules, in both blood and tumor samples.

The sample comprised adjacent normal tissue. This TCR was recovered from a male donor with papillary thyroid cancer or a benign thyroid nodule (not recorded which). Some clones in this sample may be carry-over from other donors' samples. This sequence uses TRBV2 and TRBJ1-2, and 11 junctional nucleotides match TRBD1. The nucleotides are TGTGCCCGGGGGGACAGGGGGAATGGCTACACCTTC. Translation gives CARGDRGNGYTF.